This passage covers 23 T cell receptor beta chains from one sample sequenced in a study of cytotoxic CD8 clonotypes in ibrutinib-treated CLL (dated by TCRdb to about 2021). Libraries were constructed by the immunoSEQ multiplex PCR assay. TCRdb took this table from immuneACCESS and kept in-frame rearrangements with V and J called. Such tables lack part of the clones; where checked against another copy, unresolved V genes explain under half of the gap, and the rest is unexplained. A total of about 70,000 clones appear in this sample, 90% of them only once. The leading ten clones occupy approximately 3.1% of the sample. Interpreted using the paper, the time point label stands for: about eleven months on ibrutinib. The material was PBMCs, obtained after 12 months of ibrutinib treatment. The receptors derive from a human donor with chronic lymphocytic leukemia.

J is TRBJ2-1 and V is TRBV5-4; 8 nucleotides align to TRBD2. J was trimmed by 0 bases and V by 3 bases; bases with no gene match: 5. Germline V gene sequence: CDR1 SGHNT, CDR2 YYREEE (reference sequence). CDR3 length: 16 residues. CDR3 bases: TGTGCCAGCAGCTCTCAAGCGGGAGACTCCTACAATGAGCAGTTCTTC. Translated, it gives CASSSQAGDSYNEQFF.

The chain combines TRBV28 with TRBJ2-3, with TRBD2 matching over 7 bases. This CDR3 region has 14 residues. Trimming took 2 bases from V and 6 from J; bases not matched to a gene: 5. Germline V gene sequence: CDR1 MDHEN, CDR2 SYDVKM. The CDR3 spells CASSLVDSGDTQYF. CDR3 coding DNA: TGTGCCAGCAGTTTAGTGGATAGCGGGGATACGCAGTATTTT.

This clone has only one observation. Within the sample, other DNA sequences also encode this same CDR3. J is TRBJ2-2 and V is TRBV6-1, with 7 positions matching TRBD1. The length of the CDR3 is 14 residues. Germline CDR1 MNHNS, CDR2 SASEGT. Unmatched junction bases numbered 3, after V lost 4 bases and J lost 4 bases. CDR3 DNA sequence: TGTGCCAGCAGTGCGACAGGGAGCACCGGGGAGCTGTTTTTT. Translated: CASSATGSTGELFF.

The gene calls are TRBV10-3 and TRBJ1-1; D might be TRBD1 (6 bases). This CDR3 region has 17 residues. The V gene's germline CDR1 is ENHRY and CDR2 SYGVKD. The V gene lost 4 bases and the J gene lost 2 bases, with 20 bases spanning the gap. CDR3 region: CAISGSPGQTINTEAFF. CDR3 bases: TGTGCCATCAGTGGTAGCCCCGGACAGACAATAAACACTGAAGCTTTCTTT.

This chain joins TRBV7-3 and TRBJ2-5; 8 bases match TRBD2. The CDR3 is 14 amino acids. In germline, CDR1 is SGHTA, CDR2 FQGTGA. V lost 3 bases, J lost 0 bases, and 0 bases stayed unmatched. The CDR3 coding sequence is TGTGCCAGCAGCTTTAGCGGGAACCAAGAGACCCAGTACTTC. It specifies CASSFSGNQETQYF.

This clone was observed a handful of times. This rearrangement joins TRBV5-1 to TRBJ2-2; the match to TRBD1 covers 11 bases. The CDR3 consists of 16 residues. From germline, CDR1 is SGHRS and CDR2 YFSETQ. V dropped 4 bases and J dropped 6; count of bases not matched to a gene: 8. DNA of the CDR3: TGCGCCAGCAGCAAAGGACAGGGGGCGGGGGCCGGGGAGCTGTTTTTT. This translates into CASSKGQGAGAGELFF.

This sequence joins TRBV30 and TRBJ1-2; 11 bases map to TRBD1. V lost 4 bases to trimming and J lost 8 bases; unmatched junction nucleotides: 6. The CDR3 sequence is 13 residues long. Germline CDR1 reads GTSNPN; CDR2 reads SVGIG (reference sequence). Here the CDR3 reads CAWKGQGDKGYTF. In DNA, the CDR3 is TGTGCCTGGAAGGGACAGGGGGATAAGGGCTACACCTTC.

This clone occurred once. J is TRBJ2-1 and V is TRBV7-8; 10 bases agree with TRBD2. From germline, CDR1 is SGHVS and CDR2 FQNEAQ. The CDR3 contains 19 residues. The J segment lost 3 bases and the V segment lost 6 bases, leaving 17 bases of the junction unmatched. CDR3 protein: CASRPYTSGDLGVYNEQFF. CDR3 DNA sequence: TGTGCCAGCAGACCTTACACTAGCGGGGATCTGGGTGTCTACAATGAGCAGTTCTTC.

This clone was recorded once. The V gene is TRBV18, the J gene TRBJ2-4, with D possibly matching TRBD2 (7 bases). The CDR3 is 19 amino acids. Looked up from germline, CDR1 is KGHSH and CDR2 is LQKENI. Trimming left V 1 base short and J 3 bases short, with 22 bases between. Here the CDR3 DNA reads TGTGCCAGCTCACCACTTCGTGCCGGGGGGCTTAATTTCAAAAACATTCAGTACTTC. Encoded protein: CASSPLRAGGLNFKNIQYF.

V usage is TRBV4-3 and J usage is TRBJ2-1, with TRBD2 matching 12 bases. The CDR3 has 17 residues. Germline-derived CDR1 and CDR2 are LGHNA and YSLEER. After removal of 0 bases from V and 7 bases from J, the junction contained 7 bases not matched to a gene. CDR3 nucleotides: TGCGCCAGCAGCCAAGACAATCTAGCGGGAGGGACAAATGAGCAGTTCTTC. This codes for CASSQDNLAGGTNEQFF.

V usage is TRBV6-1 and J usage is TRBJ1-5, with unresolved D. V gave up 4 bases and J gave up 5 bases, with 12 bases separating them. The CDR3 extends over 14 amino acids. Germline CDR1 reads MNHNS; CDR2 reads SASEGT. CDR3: CASSARYYDQPQHF. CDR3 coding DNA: TGTGCCAGCAGTGCCAGGTATTACGATCAGCCCCAGCATTTT.

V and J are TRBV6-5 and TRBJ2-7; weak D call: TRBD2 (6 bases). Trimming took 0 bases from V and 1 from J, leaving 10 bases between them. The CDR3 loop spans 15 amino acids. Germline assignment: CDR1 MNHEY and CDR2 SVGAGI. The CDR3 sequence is CASSYSGGASYEQYF. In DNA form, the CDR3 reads TGTGCCAGCAGTTACTCGGGGGGAGCATCCTACGAGCAGTACTTC.

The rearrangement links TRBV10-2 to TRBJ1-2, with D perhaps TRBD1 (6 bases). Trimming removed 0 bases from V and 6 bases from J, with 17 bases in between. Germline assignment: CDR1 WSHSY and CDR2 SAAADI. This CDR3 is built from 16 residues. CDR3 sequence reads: CASSESLRQEKDGYTF. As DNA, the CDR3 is TGCGCCAGCAGTGAGTCACTCAGACAGGAAAAGGATGGCTACACCTTC.

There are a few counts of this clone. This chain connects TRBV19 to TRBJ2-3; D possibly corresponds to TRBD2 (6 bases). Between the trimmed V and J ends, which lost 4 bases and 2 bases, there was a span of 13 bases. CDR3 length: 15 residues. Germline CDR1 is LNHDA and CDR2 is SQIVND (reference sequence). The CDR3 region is CASSRAGPLTDTQYF. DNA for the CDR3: TGTGCCAGTAGTAGAGCGGGTCCCCTCACAGATACGCAGTATTTT.

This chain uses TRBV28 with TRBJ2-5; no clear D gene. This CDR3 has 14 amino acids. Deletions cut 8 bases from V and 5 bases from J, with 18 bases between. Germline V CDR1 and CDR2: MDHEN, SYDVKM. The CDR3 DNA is TGTGCCAGCGGGGTTTTTGGCTCTCTGGAGACCCAGTACTTC. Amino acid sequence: CASGVFGSLETQYF.

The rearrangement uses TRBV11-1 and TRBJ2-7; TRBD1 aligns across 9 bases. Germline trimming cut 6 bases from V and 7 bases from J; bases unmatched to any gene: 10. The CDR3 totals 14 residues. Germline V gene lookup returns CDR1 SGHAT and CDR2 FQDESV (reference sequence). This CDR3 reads CASSYPDRGREQYF. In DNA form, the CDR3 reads TGTGCCAGCAGTTACCCCGACAGGGGGAGAGAGCAGTACTTC.

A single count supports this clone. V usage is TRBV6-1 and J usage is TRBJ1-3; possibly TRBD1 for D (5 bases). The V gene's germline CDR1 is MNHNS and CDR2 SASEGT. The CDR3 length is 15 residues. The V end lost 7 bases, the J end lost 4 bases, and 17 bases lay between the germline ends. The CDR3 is CASTSSRGTGNTIYF. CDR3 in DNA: TGTGCCAGCACCTCGAGTCGGGGGACCGGAAACACCATATATTTT.

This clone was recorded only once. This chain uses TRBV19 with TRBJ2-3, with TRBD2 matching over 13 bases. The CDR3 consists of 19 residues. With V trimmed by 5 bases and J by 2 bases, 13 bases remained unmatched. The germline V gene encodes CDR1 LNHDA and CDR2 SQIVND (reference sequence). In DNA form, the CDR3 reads TGTGCCAGTAGTCCCCGGACTAGCGGGAGCCTCCTTTACACAGATACGCAGTATTTT. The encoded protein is CASSPRTSGSLLYTDTQYF.

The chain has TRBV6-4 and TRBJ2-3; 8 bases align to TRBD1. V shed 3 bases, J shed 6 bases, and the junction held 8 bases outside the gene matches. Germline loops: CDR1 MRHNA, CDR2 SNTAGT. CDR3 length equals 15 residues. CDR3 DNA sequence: TGTGCCAGCAGTGAGGGGCAGGGGGCGTTTGATACGCAGTATTTT. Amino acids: CASSEGQGAFDTQYF.

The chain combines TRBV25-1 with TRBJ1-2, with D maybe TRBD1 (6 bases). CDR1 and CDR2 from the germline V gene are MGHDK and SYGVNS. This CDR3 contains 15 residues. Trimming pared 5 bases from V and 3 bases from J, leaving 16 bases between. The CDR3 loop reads CASSRGGGSYYGYTF. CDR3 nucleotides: TGTGCCAGCAGTCGAGGGGGAGGTTCGTACTATGGCTACACCTTC.

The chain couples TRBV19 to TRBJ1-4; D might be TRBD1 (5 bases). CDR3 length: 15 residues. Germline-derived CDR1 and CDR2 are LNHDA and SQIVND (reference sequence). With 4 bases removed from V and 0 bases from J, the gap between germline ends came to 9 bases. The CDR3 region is CASSTPRATNEKLFF. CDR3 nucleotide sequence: TGTGCCAGTAGTACTCCCAGGGCAACTAATGAAAAACTGTTTTTT.

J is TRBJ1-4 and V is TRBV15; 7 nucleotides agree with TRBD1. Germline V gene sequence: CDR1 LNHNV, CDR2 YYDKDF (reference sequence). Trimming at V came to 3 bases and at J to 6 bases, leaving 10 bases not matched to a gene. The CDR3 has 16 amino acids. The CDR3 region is CATSRGQMSRDEKLFF. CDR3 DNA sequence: TGTGCCACCAGCAGGGGACAGATGTCCCGAGATGAAAAACTGTTTTTT.

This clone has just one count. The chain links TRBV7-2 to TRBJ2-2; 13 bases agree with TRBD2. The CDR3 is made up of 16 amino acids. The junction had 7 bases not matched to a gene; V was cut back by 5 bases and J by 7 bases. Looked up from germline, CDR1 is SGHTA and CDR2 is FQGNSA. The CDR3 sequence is CASSPGTSGTGGELFF. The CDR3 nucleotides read TGTGCCAGCAGCCCGGGGACTAGCGGGACGGGCGGGGAGCTGTTTTTT.